One and the same sample provided the 11 T cell receptor beta chains below, sequenced in a study of vaccination and CD4 T cells after COVID-19. No antigen is known for these receptors. Time point indicated: late sampling 161 to 241 days after vaccination in three convalescent patients. Treatment indicated: roughly 11-day PBMC culture with coronavirus spike peptide pools or control peptides (ViraFEST assay). The Oncomine TCR Beta short-read assay was applied to DNA of cultured CD4+ T cells. MiXCR was run by TCRdb on the PCR reads, yielding one entry per CDR3 protein. The data contain tens of thousands of distinct CDR3 sequences, about 30% of them seen just once; the ten biggest clones take up 11%. Sequencing was performed on CD4+ T cells from blood, cultured in vitro, taken about 7 months after SARS-CoV-2 vaccination. The receptor source for this set is a human donor who had recovered from COVID-19.

This clonotype was counted only a few times. The V and J genes are TRBV6-1 and TRBJ1-5; no reliable D call. The CDR3 is 13 residues long. The ends were cut back, 1 base at V and 7 bases at J, with 8 bases in the middle. Germline V gives CDR1 MNHNS, CDR2 SASEGT. The CDR3 reads CASSEVPGQPQHF. The CDR3 bases are TGTGCCAGCAGTGAAGTTCCGGGGCAGCCCCAGCATTTT.

This clonotype is a singleton in its sample. V and J are TRBV11-1 and TRBJ2-1; D not certain. CDR3 length equals 14 residues. Trimming removed 1 base at V and 7 bases at J, with 11 bases between. CDR1 is SGHAT and CDR2 is FQDESV in the germline V gene (reference sequence). Here the CDR3 DNA reads TGTGCCAGCAGCTTAGAGGCTAATTCTAATGAGCAGTTCTTC. Its protein is CASSLEANSNEQFF.

The chain carries TRBV12-3 or TRBV12-4 and TRBJ2-7, with 8 nucleotides matching TRBD1. The junction had 7 bases not matched to a gene; V was cut back by 8 bases and J by 4 bases. This CDR3 contains 13 residues. CDR3 sequence (DNA): TGTGCCAGCGGTTGGGACAGGCTGTACGAGCAGTACTTC. Its translation is CASGWDRLYEQYF.

There are a few counts of this clonotype. The chain joins TRBV20-1 to TRBJ2-5; 13 bases map to TRBD2. Germline loops: CDR1 DFQATT, CDR2 SNEGSKA (reference sequence). The V gene end was trimmed by 4 bases and the J gene end by 5 bases; junction bases not matched to a gene: 7. This CDR3 comprises 15 residues. CDR3 sequence reads: CSATTSGGPQETQYF. In DNA, the CDR3 is TGCAGTGCTACGACTAGCGGGGGGCCTCAGGAGACCCAGTACTTC.

This clonotype was seen only once. The chain joins TRBV7-6 to TRBJ2-3; 10 positions match TRBD1. Germline loops: CDR1 SGHVS, CDR2 FNYEAQ. V was clipped by 1 base and J by 2 bases; unmatched bases: 6. This CDR3 contains 17 residues. Written as DNA, the CDR3 is TGTGCCAGCAGCTTAGGGGTAGGACAGGGGGACACAGATACGCAGTATTTT. It codes for CASSLGVGQGDTDTQYF. The full variable domain, its missing parts supplied by reference TRBV7-6 and TRBJ2-3, is GAGVSQSPRYKVTKRGQDVALRCDPISGHVSLYWYRQALGQGPEFLTYFNYEAQQDKSGLPNDRFSAERPEGSISTLTIQRTEQRDSAMYRCASSLGVGQGDTDTQYFGPGTRLTVL.

V is TRBV21-1 and J is TRBJ2-3; the DNA was not compared with TRBD1, the D call given in the table. TRBV21-1 is tagged as a pseudogene. This CDR3 has 15 residues. CDR3 residues: CASRWTGEGADTQYF. The CDR3 DNA reads as TGTGCCAGCAGATGGACAGGGGAGGGTGCAGATACGCAGTATTTT.

The rearrangement joins TRBV4-1 to TRBJ2-7; 11 bases agree with TRBD2. CDR1 is MGHRA and CDR2 is YSYEKL in the germline V gene. J was trimmed by 7 bases and V by 2 bases; bases with no gene match: 7. The CDR3 is made up of 15 amino acids. The CDR3 loop reads CASSQLLAGGREQYF. CDR3 coding DNA: TGCGCCAGCAGCCAATTGCTAGCGGGAGGCCGGGAGCAGTACTTC.

The chain couples TRBV20-1 to TRBJ1-4; D perhaps matches TRBD1 (6 bases). This CDR3 has 14 residues. V dropped 1 base and J dropped 6 bases, with 12 bases sitting between them. Germline lookup yields CDR1 DFQATT and CDR2 SNEGSKA (reference sequence). The CDR3 DNA follows: TGCAGTGCTAGAGGGGCAGGGGATGATGAAAAACTGTTTTTT. Translated, it gives CSARGAGDDEKLFF.

This clonotype was seen only a few times. The chain couples TRBV15 to TRBJ1-5; 7 positions agree with TRBD1. Losses at the gene ends were 0 bases for V and 7 bases for J; bases not matched to a gene: 3. This CDR3 is 14 amino acids long. The germline V gene has CDR1 LNHNV and CDR2 YYDKDF (reference sequence). CDR3 DNA sequence: TGTGCCACCAGCAGAGATCTACAGGGGCAGCCCCAGCATTTT. Translated, it gives CATSRDLQGQPQHF.

The V gene is TRBV18, the J gene TRBJ1-2; D gene unclear. This CDR3 is 14 amino acids long. CDR1 and CDR2 (germline): KGHSH, LQKENI. V was cut by 1 base and J by 7 bases, with 13 bases left in between. Here the CDR3 reads CASSPRNSPGGYTF. For the CDR3, the DNA is TGTGCCAGCTCACCACGGAATAGCCCCGGTGGCTACACCTTC.

This clonotype has more than one count but fewer than ten. This rearrangement joins TRBV20-1 to TRBJ2-1; 9 bases fit TRBD2. With 0 bases clipped from V and 1 base from J, the junction kept 10 bases outside the gene matches. The germline V gene has CDR1 DFQATT and CDR2 SNEGSKA (reference sequence). The CDR3 is 18 residues long. The CDR3 region has the DNA TGCAGTGCTAGAGATCCCGATGGCGGGAGGGCTTCCTACAATGAGCAGTTCTTC. Its translation: CSARDPDGGRASYNEQFF.